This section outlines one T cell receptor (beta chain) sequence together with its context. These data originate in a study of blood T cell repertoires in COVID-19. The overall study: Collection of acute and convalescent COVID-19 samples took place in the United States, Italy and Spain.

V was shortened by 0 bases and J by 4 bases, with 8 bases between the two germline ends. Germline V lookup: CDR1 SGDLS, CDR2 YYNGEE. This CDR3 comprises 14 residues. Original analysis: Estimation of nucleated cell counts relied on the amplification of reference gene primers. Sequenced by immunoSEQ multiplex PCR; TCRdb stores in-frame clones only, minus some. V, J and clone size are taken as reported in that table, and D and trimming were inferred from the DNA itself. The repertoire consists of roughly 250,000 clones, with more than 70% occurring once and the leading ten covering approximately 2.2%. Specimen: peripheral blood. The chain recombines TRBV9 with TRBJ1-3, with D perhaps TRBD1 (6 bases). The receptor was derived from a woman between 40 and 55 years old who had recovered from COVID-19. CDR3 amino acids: CASSVGGPGNTIYF. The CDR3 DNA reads TGTGCCAGCAGCGTAGGGGGGCCCGGAAACACCATATATTTT.